Below are 21 T cell receptor beta chains sequenced from a single sample in a study of blood T cells in healthy people across ages. The authors ran a second PCR of about 7 to 12 cycles using a sample-barcoded 5' primer and a J-beta primer mix. MiXCR was run by TCRdb on the 5' RACE reads, yielding one entry per CDR3 protein. This sample has approximately 810,000 distinct CDR3 sequences, with about 34% found just once. Sequenced sample: blood. The source is a man between 18 and 35 years old in good health.

The chain joins TRBV15 to TRBJ2-5, with D hard to call. Germline V CDR1 and CDR2: LNHNV, YYDKDF (reference sequence). CDR3 length equals 14 residues. V was shortened by 9 bases and J by 1 base, with 15 bases between the two germline ends. The CDR3 bases are TGTGCCACTACCCCGATGACCCTCCAAGAGACCCAGTACTTC. It codes for CATTPMTLQETQYF. Using reference TRBV15 and TRBJ2-5 for the parts outside the CDR3, the full variable domain is DAMVIQNPRYQVTQFGKPVTLSCSQTLNHNVMYWYQQKSSQAPKLLFHYYDKDFNNEADTPDNFQSRRPNTSFCFLDIRSPGLGDTAMYLCATTPMTLQETQYFGPGTRLLVL.

The gene calls are TRBV9 and TRBJ1-1; no reliable D call. CDR3 length: 16 amino acids. The germline gives CDR1 SGDLS, CDR2 YYNGEE. The V end lost 0 bases, the J end lost 4 bases, and 16 bases lay between the germline ends. The CDR3 DNA sequence: TGTGCCAGCAGCGTAGAGGGATCGGGGTTAGGCACTGAAGCTTTCTTT. Protein product: CASSVEGSGLGTEAFF.

In the case of this clonotype: This may arise from a read error, as a much more abundant clone is one base away. The chain employs TRBV6-6 and TRBJ2-3; TRBD1 is a possible D gene (5 bases). The CDR3 runs to 14 residues. V lost 5 bases, J lost 4 bases, and 13 bases lay in between. CDR1 MNHNY and CDR2 SVGAGI come from the germline V gene (reference sequence). The CDR3 spells CASSAYRHADTQYF. The CDR3 region has the DNA TGTGCCAGCAGTGCTTACAGGCACGCAGATACGCAGTATTTT.

This clonotype was found a few times. The J gene is TRBJ2-4, the V gene TRBV20-1; no reliable D call. The germline CDR1 and CDR2 sequences are DFQATT and SNEGSKA (reference sequence). The CDR3 runs to 14 residues. Trimming took off 3 bases at V and 1 base at J, with 10 bases between the two ends. DNA for the CDR3: TGCAGTGCTAGGTCGGGTGTTGCCAAAAACATTCAGTACTTC. The encoded protein is CSARSGVAKNIQYF.

Details on this clonotype: A much bigger clone sits one base away, suggesting this may be a read error. The chain uses TRBV12-3 or TRBV12-4 and TRBJ2-3; the match to TRBD2 covers 9 bases. J was trimmed by 4 bases and V by 6 bases; bases with no gene match: 8. The length of the CDR3 is 15 residues. The CDR3 sequence is CASSLRGGFPDTQYF. CDR3 DNA: TGTGCCAGCAGCCTGCGGGGGGGCTTCCCAGATACGCAGTATTTT.

This rearrangement joins TRBV6-5 to TRBJ1-4, with 7 bases fitting TRBD1. The length of the CDR3 is 15 residues. Germline assignment: CDR1 MNHEY and CDR2 SVGAGI. Germline trimming cut 6 bases from V and 0 bases from J; bases unmatched to any gene: 4. CDR3 in amino acids: CASRGTAATNEKLFF. The CDR3 DNA sequence: TGTGCCAGCAGGGGGACAGCAGCAACTAATGAAAAACTGTTTTTT.

The rearrangement uses TRBV9 and TRBJ1-1; 10 bases agree with TRBD1. The CDR3 runs to 15 residues. Germline V CDR1 and CDR2: SGDLS, YYNGEE. Trimming removed 4 bases from V and 2 bases from J; junction bases left unmatched: 5. The CDR3 reads CASSFGQGGNTEAFF. The CDR3 DNA reads TGTGCCAGCAGCTTCGGACAGGGGGGAAACACTGAAGCTTTCTTT.

The table lists this clonotype with many counts. The chain carries TRBV6-1 and TRBJ2-1; maybe TRBD1 (5 bases). V gave up 5 bases and J gave up 4 bases, with 24 bases separating them. Germline V gene sequence: CDR1 MNHNS, CDR2 SASEGT. The CDR3 loop spans 18 amino acids. This CDR3 reads CASSPPTASITSYNEQFF. CDR3 DNA sequence: TGTGCCAGCAGTCCACCGACAGCCTCAATTACCTCTTACAATGAGCAGTTCTTC.

V usage is TRBV7-2 and J usage is TRBJ1-2; D may be TRBD1 (5 bases). Germline V gives CDR1 SGHTA, CDR2 FQGNSA. The CDR3 spans 14 residues. V lost 1 base to trimming and J lost 6 bases, with 12 bases between them. The CDR3 bases are TGTGCCAGCAGCTTAGTTCGGGCGGGGGATGGCTACACCTTC. This codes for CASSLVRAGDGYTF.

Details on this clonotype: A much larger clone sits a single nucleotide away, making a read error possible. This chain joins TRBV12-3 or TRBV12-4 and TRBJ2-3; D unclear. The CDR3 has 11 residues. Written as DNA, the CDR3 is TGTACCAGCAGCCCTAGGGAAGCGCAGTATTTT. Protein product: CTSSPREAQYF.

The chain links TRBV27 to TRBJ2-4; D remains unclear. The germline V gene encodes CDR1 MNHEY and CDR2 SMNVEV (reference sequence). This CDR3 has 12 residues. Trimming removed 10 bases from V and 0 bases from J, with 7 bases in between. CDR3 coding DNA: TGTGCCATGGACCGAGCCAAAAACATTCAGTACTTC. It encodes CAMDRAKNIQYF.

J is TRBJ1-6 and V is TRBV20-1; 8 bases align to TRBD1. The V segment lost 4 bases and the J segment 8 bases; nucleotides outside the gene matches: 10. This CDR3 is built from 15 residues. Germline V gene data show CDR1 as DFQATT and CDR2 as SNEGSKA (reference sequence). The CDR3 region has the DNA TGCAGTGCTAACCCCAGGGGGCTTTTGGATTCACCCCTCCACTTT. It specifies CSANPRGLLDSPLHF.

The rearrangement links TRBV20-1 to TRBJ1-1; weak D call: TRBD1 (5 bases). The CDR3 length is 14 residues. Trimming removed 6 bases from V and 2 bases from J, with 16 bases in between. Germline values: CDR1 DFQATT, CDR2 SNEGSKA (reference sequence). The CDR3 bases are TGCAGTGCGCCCAGGCCAGGGTATAACACTGAAGCTTTCTTT. Amino acid sequence: CSAPRPGYNTEAFF.

This clonotype was recorded only once. The rearrangement links TRBV28 to TRBJ2-2; no clear D gene. This CDR3 is 13 amino acids long. CDR1 is MDHEN and CDR2 is SYDVKM in the germline V gene. V was trimmed by 6 bases and J by 5 bases, leaving 10 bases between them. The CDR3 sequence is CASSPPRTGELFF. CDR3 bases: TGTGCCAGCAGCCCCCCCCGGACCGGGGAGCTGTTTTTT.

Regarding this clonotype: A much larger clone lies one base from this, so it may be a read error. The chain uses TRBV6-5 and TRBJ1-4; D remains ambiguous. Looked up from germline, CDR1 is MNHEY and CDR2 is SVGAGI. The CDR3 extends over 14 amino acids. This CDR3 reads CTSSPRMSNEKLFF. The CDR3 DNA reads as TGTACCAGCAGCCCTAGGATGTCTAATGAAAAACTGTTTTTT.

The chain uses TRBV7-9 and TRBJ2-2, with 9 bases fitting TRBD2. CDR1 is SEHNR, CDR2 FQNEAQ, per germline (reference sequence). This CDR3 has 19 amino acids. Trimming at V came to 7 bases and at J to 1 base, leaving 16 bases not matched to a gene. CDR3 coding DNA: TGTGCCAGCACCCCGGCGCCTTACAGCGGGGGGCTGAACACCGGGGAGCTGTTTTTT. It specifies CASTPAPYSGGLNTGELFF.

This clonotype was counted between two and nine times. The V and J genes are TRBV6-5 and TRBJ1-1; perhaps TRBD1 as D (5 bases). Germline V gives CDR1 MNHEY, CDR2 SVGAGI. The V end lost 4 bases, the J end lost 3 bases, and 18 bases lay between the germline ends. This CDR3 spans 16 amino acids. CDR3: CASSSLHRGSYTEAFF. In nucleotides, the CDR3 is TGTGCCAGCAGTTCCCTGCATAGGGGATCGTACACTGAAGCTTTCTTT.

J is TRBJ2-1 and V is TRBV19; 7 nucleotides match TRBD1. The germline V gene encodes CDR1 LNHDA and CDR2 SQIVND (reference sequence). With 8 bases clipped from V and 6 bases from J, the junction kept 16 bases outside the gene matches. CDR3 length equals 16 residues. As DNA, the CDR3 is TGTGCCAGTTCACGACCTGACAGGGAAAAGGGCAATGAGCAGTTCTTC. Protein product: CASSRPDREKGNEQFF.

Of note for this clonotype: A read error may explain this, as a much larger clone is one base away. This chain joins TRBV20-1 and TRBJ2-5, with 9 bases lining up with TRBD1. Germline CDR1 DFQATT, CDR2 SNEGSKA (reference sequence). This CDR3 region has 12 residues. Written as DNA, the CDR3 is TGCAGTGCTACCTCGGGACAGGGAACCCAGTGCTTC. It specifies CSATSGQGTQCF.

V gene TRBV6-2 or TRBV6-3 combines with J gene TRBJ1-5; TRBD1 matches at 10 bases. With V trimmed by 2 bases and J by 3 bases, 4 bases remained unmatched. The CDR3 sequence is 16 residues long. The germline V gene has CDR1 MNHEY and CDR2 SVGEGT. CDR3 sequence: CASSYGGQGTNQPQHF. CDR3 nucleotide sequence: TGTGCCAGCAGTTACGGGGGACAGGGGACCAATCAGCCCCAGCATTTT.

This clonotype was recorded a few times. The CDR3 protein is CASRAGTALGYF. Written as DNA, the CDR3 is TGTGCCAGCAGAGCAGGGACGGCTCTTGGATATTTT. The rearrangement joins TRBV12-3 or TRBV12-4 to TRBJ1-3, with D maybe TRBD1 (5 bases). V was clipped by 6 bases and J by 15 bases, with 18 bases between them. CDR3 length: 12 amino acids.